This entry describes one T cell receptor (beta chain). Its antigen specificity is not known. Within one base of it there is no much larger clone, and no base qualities were kept. Using the deep immunoSEQ assay, multiplex PCR amplified TCR CDR3 regions from genomic DNA. For each cell subset, the extracted genomic DNA was distributed evenly across all wells of several immunoSEQ 96-well plates, and each plate served as one replicate. For sorted subsets, around 0.2 ug genomic DNA, equal to some 28,000 T cell genomes, was loaded into each replicate PCR. Purified libraries were quantified with a Qubit 3.0 fluorometer, sized on a Bioanalyzer 2100, and re-quantified with the KAPA Library Quantification kit. A separate single-read 150-cycle Illumina NextSeq 550 flow cell was used to sequence each immunoSEQ 96-well plate. As for the original processing: Because the immunoSEQ output held only junctional sequences and lacked quality scores, the filtering could not match the filtering applied to full-length reads. Sequences were annotated with PyIR, a Python wrapper for IgBLAST v1.9, using IMGT germline references to assign V/J genes and CDR3. Reads were removed for weak V/J assignments (E-value above 1e-6), missing CDR3, stop codons, out-of-frame junctions, or ambiguous translated residues. V3J clonotypes were defined as sequences sharing the same inferred V gene, J gene, and CDR3 amino acid sequence. To compute the percentage overlap between repertoires, the number of shared unique clonotypes was divided by the size of the smaller repertoire. RTK rarefaction, the Chao1 estimator, and Recon v2.1 estimates of unobserved clonotypes were used to assess repertoire richness. Generation probabilities for all TCRbeta clonotypes obtained by the gDNA method from several donors were computed using OLGA. The table was pulled from immuneACCESS by TCRdb, which kept in-frame rearrangements only. Such tables lose some clones; where checked, under half of the loss comes from unresolved V genes, and the rest has no known cause. That table furnishes V, J and clone size, whereas the DNA furnished D and trimming. The sample contains some 2 million clones, 90% to 95% of them found a single time. The biggest ten clones account for 0.1% to 0.15% of the sample.

Healthy HIV-negative adults with no recently reported acute infections or vaccinations were included as donors. Only Caucasian adults living in Nashville, Tennessee, USA were represented among the donors. Magnetic negative selection was used to enrich CD4+ T cells, after which naive cells were positively selected on CD45RA and the negative fraction became the memory subset. Blood was collected by leukapheresis, and PBMCs were isolated by Ficoll-Histopaque density gradient centrifugation and then cryopreserved in liquid nitrogen vapor phase. Analytical flow cytometry was used to check the purity and quantity of each magnetically sorted T cell population. Genomic DNA was isolated from each sorted fraction and quantified by UV absorbance on a Nanodrop 2000c. These data belong to a study of shared clonotypes between healthy human individuals (dated by TCRdb to the early 2020s). Study-level background: The cohort included three men and two women between 18 and 49 years of age. For each donor, three plates each were used for CD4 naive and CD4 memory, two plates were used for CD8 naive, and one plate was used for CD8 memory. The study deeply sequenced blood TCR repertoires of 5 or 6 healthy adults to estimate repertoire size and the extent of clonotype sharing between individuals. To increase sequencing depth and limit assay-specific biases, different laboratories used diverse techniques to prepare libraries and sequence TCR repertoires. Leukapheresis yielded between about 0.94 and 8.9 billion PBMCs per donor.

Broader findings and caveats from the paper: Estimated clonotype richness was generally larger for naive than for memory subsets. Based on pairwise subsampling, the degree of clonotype sharing among donors was expected to be affected by sequencing depth. The genetic and exposure-history diversity represented was limited by the small number of donors. Higher generation probabilities were observed for clonotypes shared by all four sorted-subset donors than for non-shared clonotypes. Incomplete sequencing was indicated by rarefaction of sorted-subset datasets, despite the large sequencing depth. Across a few donors, about 5.2% of naive CD4, roughly 3.5% of naive CD8, about 2.3% of memory CD4, and approximately 0.4% of memory CD8 clonotypes were shared. Sampling was restricted to blood, and TCR repertoires in tissue are likely to differ from TCR repertoires in blood.

The receptor comes from a man aged 18 to 30 in good health. The sequencing input was naive CD4+ T cells sorted from blood. Read against the paper, the sample's cell subset or site label means: CD45RA+ positively selected.

The sequenced DNA: TGTGCCAGCAGTGACTCGTGGACAGATACGCAGTATTTT. This yields the protein CASSDSWTDTQYF. The chain is encoded by TRBV6-4 joined to TRBJ2-3; no D gene call is confident. Measured from the cysteine to the phenylalanine, the CDR3 is 13 residues long. Kept here is only the CDR3 DNA, which spans 39 bases and is read in frame from base 1. Taken from the germline V gene, the CDR1 and CDR2 loops are MRHNA and SNTAGT. The trim is 0 bases for V and 3 bases for J, with a gap of 4 bases between the germline ends.